These T cell receptor beta chains were read from a single sample in a study of blood T cell repertoires in COVID-19. Sequencing used immunoSEQ multiplex PCR; TCRdb keeps in-frame clones, though not all of them. This sample yields 130,000 to 150,000 clones, of which 70% to 90% are seen a single time; 6.5% to 9.5% belongs to the top ten. Sequenced: peripheral blood. These receptors originate from a woman aged 55-69 years with COVID-19, enrolled during active disease. The CDR3 runs from the conserved cysteine through the conserved F or W. Fields, in order: J gene, clone size, V gene, D gene, CDR3 DNA, CDR3 protein. D genes are given only for firm matches. Not all rows give a size; the values are once, few, many and, for expanded clones, a class.

j_call: TRBJ1-5; clone_size: -; v_call: TRBV7-9; d_call: TRBD1; cdr3_nt: TGTGCCAGCAGCTCACTACAGGGGAGAGGCAATCAGCCCCAGCATTTT; cdr3_aa: CASSSLQGRGNQPQHF
j_call: TRBJ2-2; clone_size: -; v_call: TRBV12-5; d_call: TRBD2; cdr3_nt: TGTGCTAGTGGTTCGATCCTTCGTGGGATAGCGGGGGGGCAGCACACCGGGGAGCTGTTTTTT; cdr3_aa: CASGSILRGIAGGQHTGELFF
j_call: TRBJ2-7; clone_size: few; v_call: TRBV13; d_call: TRBD2; cdr3_nt: TGTGCCAGCAGCCAACGTAGCGGGGGATTCTCCTACGAGCAGTACTTC; cdr3_aa: CASSQRSGGFSYEQYF
j_call: TRBJ1-1; clone_size: -; v_call: TRBV7-8; d_call: TRBD1; cdr3_nt: TGTGCCAGCAGCTCTTTAACAGGGGCATCCAACACTGAAGCTTTCTTT; cdr3_aa: CASSSLTGASNTEAFF
j_call: TRBJ1-5; clone_size: -; v_call: TRBV3-1/TRBV3-2; d_call: -; cdr3_nt: TGTGCCAGCAGCCAAGTTTATAGCAATCAGCCCCAGCATTTT; cdr3_aa: CASSQVYSNQPQHF
j_call: TRBJ1-2; clone_size: -; v_call: TRBV5-1; d_call: TRBD1; cdr3_nt: TGCGCCAGCTTCAGCCCAGACAGGGCCTATGGCTACACCTTC; cdr3_aa: CASFSPDRAYGYTF
j_call: TRBJ2-7; clone_size: -; v_call: TRBV18; d_call: -; cdr3_nt: TGTGCCAGCTCACGGGGGGACAGCCTCTCCTACGAGCAGTACTTC; cdr3_aa: CASSRGDSLSYEQYF
j_call: TRBJ2-7; clone_size: -; v_call: TRBV28; d_call: -; cdr3_nt: TGTGCCAGCAGAGGAAACAGGGAGTTGAGCGACGAGCAGTACTTC; cdr3_aa: CASRGNRELSDEQYF
j_call: TRBJ2-7; clone_size: -; v_call: TRBV5-1; d_call: -; cdr3_nt: TGCGCCAGCAGCTTAGCCCAGGGCAGGCCCACAGAGCAGTACTTC; cdr3_aa: CASSLAQGRPTEQYF
j_call: TRBJ2-5; clone_size: once; v_call: TRBV10-3; d_call: TRBD2; cdr3_nt: TGTGCCATCAGCCCCGGGACTAGCGGTGGGTACCAAGAGACCCAGTACTTC; cdr3_aa: CAISPGTSGGYQETQYF
j_call: TRBJ1-2; clone_size: -; v_call: TRBV5-1; d_call: TRBD1; cdr3_nt: TGCGCCAGCAGCCCGGGACAGGGGGTAAATTCGTGGGGCTACACCTTC; cdr3_aa: CASSPGQGVNSWGYTF
j_call: TRBJ2-7; clone_size: -; v_call: TRBV19; d_call: TRBD1; cdr3_nt: TGTGCCAGTAGCTGGGACAGGGCCTACGAGCAGTACTTC; cdr3_aa: CASSWDRAYEQYF